Here is one T cell receptor beta chain with its context. This entry belongs to a study of TIL therapy for anti-PD-1-resistant metastatic lung cancer. Study-level background: Median tumor mutation burden was 1.5 mutations per megabase.

Germline values: CDR1 MNHEY, CDR2 SMNVEV (reference sequence). This CDR3 is 15 amino acids long. The V and J ends lost 1 base and 4 bases, in that order; junction bases with no gene match: 6. Time point reported: pre-treatment sample, taken before nivolumab and TIL therapy. Enrollment ran from 2017 to January 2020. The libraries were made with immunoSEQ v3. The protocol was immunoSEQ multiplex PCR, while the TCRdb copy is restricted to in-frame clones and leaves out a portion. The data show about 59,000 clones, about 70% seen once. The source of this sequence is a person between 25 and 80 years old with non-small cell lung cancer. This sequence joins TRBV27 and TRBJ1-2, with 7 bases lining up with TRBD1. The specimen was blood, collected at baseline. The CDR3 DNA reads TGTGCCAGCAGTTTATATACAGGGGATGCCTATGGCTACACCTTC. Protein product: CASSLYTGDAYGYTF.